These T cell receptor beta chains were read from a single sample in a study of identical twins. TCRdb used MiXCR to reprocess the 5' RACE reads, holding one entry per CDR3 protein. This table has about 530,000 distinct CDR3 sequences, roughly 15% appearing once. This same sample was also taken into another study, of yellow fever vaccine responses in identical twins.

The sequenced material came from CD4+ T cells sorted from blood. The receptor source for this set is a woman younger than 30 in good health. Both conserved end residues are trimmed from each CDR3. Only some rows state a clone size, as once, few, many or a class for expanded clones.

.,TRBJ2-3,14,TRBV20-1,SPLAGGLLSTDTQY
.,TRBJ2-7,16,TRBV5-1,ASSTEGGAGAFVYEQY
few,TRBJ1-5,13,TRBV20-1,SATEQGAANQPQH
few,TRBJ2-4,11,TRBV29-1,SVAGTRKNIQY
few,TRBJ2-1,11,TRBV20-1,SARKDADNEQF
few,TRBJ1-1,12,TRBV16,ASSQSSRNTEAF
.,TRBJ2-1,16,TRBV4-1,ASSHPELATLAQHEQF
.,TRBJ2-2,14,TRBV7-2,ASSSAQGAITGELF
few,TRBJ2-5,13,TRBV25-1,ASRPQGAGLETQY
few,TRBJ2-1,10,TRBV29-1,SVVWGNNEQF
many,TRBJ2-2,13,TRBV12-3/TRBV12-4,ASSFSGANTGELF
.,TRBJ2-1,13,TRBV13,ASSQHSGLNNEQF
many,TRBJ1-2,13,TRBV7-9,ASSLWGATNYGYT
many,TRBJ2-1,11,TRBV12-3/TRBV12-4,ASSLAGFNEQF
.,TRBJ2-3,15,TRBV5-1,ASSPEGLTGKADTQY
.,TRBJ2-1,12,TRBV6-2/TRBV6-3,ASNVEKARSEQF
.,TRBJ1-1,14,TRBV4-1,ASSQDRPMGATEAF
.,TRBJ1-2,10,TRBV20-1,SARTGGVGYT
.,TRBJ2-4,13,TRBV28,ASSQTSGSKNIQY
.,TRBJ2-1,11,TRBV24-1,ATSPGGYNEQF
.,TRBJ1-1,10,TRBV10-3,AISTGDAEAF
few,TRBJ2-1,11,TRBV3-1,ASSQATGDEQF